This T cell receptor (beta chain) originates from a study of blood T cells in healthy people across ages. Study findings and constraints: Observed TCR beta diversity per million T cells went down as age went up. This fall followed a roughly linear course with age. Naive and antigen-experienced cells could not be conclusively compared, given unsorted PBMCs.

A second PCR of 7 to 11 cycles used a sample-barcoded 5' primer and a J-beta primer mix. MiXCR, applied by TCRdb to the 5' RACE reads, yields one record per CDR3 protein. The sample has 2 million or so distinct CDR3 sequences; 49% are singletons. This clonotype was observed a handful of times. Its matching antigen is unknown. The CDR3 extends over 13 amino acids. V lost 1 base and J 4 bases, leaving 7 bases between the germline ends. Germline assignment: CDR1 MDHEN and CDR2 SYDVKM. Per sample, no less than 6 micrograms of total RNA were extracted. The J gene is TRBJ1-2, the V gene TRBV28; a possible D gene is TRBD1 (5 bases). Input material: blood. The TCR sequence derives from a woman between 35 and 50 years old in good health. The CDR3 DNA is TGTGCCAGCAGTTTATTGGGGGGCTATGGCTACACCTTC. The encoded protein is CASSLLGGYGYTF.